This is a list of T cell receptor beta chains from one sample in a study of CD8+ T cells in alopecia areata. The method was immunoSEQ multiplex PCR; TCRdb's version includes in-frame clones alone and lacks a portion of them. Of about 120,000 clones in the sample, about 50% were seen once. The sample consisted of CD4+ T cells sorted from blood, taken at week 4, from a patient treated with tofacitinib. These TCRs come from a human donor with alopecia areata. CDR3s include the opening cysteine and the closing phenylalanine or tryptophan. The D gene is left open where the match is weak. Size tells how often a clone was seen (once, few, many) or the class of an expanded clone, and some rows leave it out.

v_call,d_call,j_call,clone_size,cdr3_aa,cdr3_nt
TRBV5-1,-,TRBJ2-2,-,CASSLVPNTGELFF,TGCGCCAGCAGCTTGGTACCGAACACCGGGGAGCTGTTTTTT
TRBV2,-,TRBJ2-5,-,CASRDQGLDIQETQYF,TGTGCCAGCAGGGACCAGGGACTGGACATCCAAGAGACCCAGTACTTC
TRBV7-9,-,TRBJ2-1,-,CASSLSDREQFF,TGTGCCAGCAGCCTTAGTGACCGTGAGCAGTTCTTC
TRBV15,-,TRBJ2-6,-,CATSPYKSSGANVLTF,TGTGCCACCAGCCCCTATAAGAGCTCTGGGGCCAACGTCCTGACTTTC
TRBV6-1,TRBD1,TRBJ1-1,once,CASNRQGLPEAFF,TGTGCCAGCAATCGACAGGGACTACCTGAAGCTTTCTTT
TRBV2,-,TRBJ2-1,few,CASSEAGPEQFF,TGTGCCAGCAGTGAAGCGGGCCCCGAGCAGTTCTTC
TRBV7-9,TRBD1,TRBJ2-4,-,CASSGGQGLAKNIQYF,TGTGCCAGCAGTGGTGGACAGGGGCTAGCCAAAAACATTCAGTACTTC
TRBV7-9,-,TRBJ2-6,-,CASSLRVMGANVLTF,TGTGCCAGCAGCTTAAGGGTGATGGGGGCCAACGTCCTGACTTTC
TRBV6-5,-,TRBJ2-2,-,CASSYSSYNTGELFF,TGTGCCAGCAGTTACTCTAGTTACAACACCGGGGAGCTGTTTTTT
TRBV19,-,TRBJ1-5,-,CASRRQGNQPQHF,TGTGCCAGCCGCAGGCAGGGGAATCAGCCCCAGCATTTT
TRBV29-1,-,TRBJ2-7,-,CSTLWGHEQYF,TGCAGCACTCTTTGGGGACACGAGCAGTACTTC
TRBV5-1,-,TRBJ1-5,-,CASSLGPGSNQPQHF,TGCGCCAGCAGCTTGGGTCCGGGGAGCAATCAGCCCCAGCATTTT
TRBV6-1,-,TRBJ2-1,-,CAISEDDGARKYEQFF,TGTGCCATCAGTGAGGACGACGGGGCTAGGAAATATGAGCAGTTCTTC
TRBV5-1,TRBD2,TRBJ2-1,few,CASSSGRAYNEQFF,TGCGCCAGCTCCAGCGGGAGGGCGTACAATGAGCAGTTCTTC
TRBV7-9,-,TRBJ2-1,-,CASSSAPMFF,TGTGCCAGCAGCTCGGCCCCTATGTTCTTC
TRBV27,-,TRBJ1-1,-,CASANPGGIYEAFF,TGTGCCAGCGCAAACCCGGGGGGGATATATGAAGCTTTCTTT
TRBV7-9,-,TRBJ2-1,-,CASSPLDEQFF,TGTGCCAGCAGCCCCCTCGATGAGCAGTTCTTC
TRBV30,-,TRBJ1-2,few,CAWSVGPGRVYGYTF,TGTGCCTGGAGTGTTGGACCCGGGAGGGTCTATGGCTACACCTTC
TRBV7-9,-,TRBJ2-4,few,CASSPRGIENIQYF,TGTGCCAGCAGCCCTCGAGGAATTGAAAACATTCAGTACTTC
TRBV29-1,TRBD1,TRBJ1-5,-,CSVGRQGSQHF,TGCAGCGTTGGCCGACAGGGAAGCCAGCATTTT
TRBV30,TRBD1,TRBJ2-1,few,CAWSVGTGVSDEQFF,TGTGCCTGGAGTGTCGGAACAGGGGTGAGCGATGAGCAGTTCTTC
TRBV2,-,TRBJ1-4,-,CASGREKLFF,TGTGCCAGCGGGCGTGAAAAACTGTTTTTT
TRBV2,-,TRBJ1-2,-,CASSQVGTNYGYTF,TGTGCCAGCAGCCAGGTCGGAACTAACTATGGCTACACCTTC
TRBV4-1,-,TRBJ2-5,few,CASSQDCIYF,TGCGCCAGCAGCCAAGATTGTATCTACTTC
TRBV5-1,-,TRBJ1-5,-,CASSLDWGQPQHF,TGCGCCAGCAGCTTGGATTGGGGCCAGCCCCAGCATTTT
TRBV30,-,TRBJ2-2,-,CAWRVIGPNTGELFF,TGTGCCTGGAGGGTCATCGGTCCGAACACCGGGGAGCTGTTTTTT
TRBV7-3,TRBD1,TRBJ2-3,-,CASSSDRTTDTQYF,TGTGCCAGCAGCTCGGACAGGACCACAGATACGCAGTATTTT
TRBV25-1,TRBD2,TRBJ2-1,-,CASSASGRGNEQFF,TGTGCCAGCAGTGCTAGCGGGAGAGGCAATGAGCAGTTCTTC
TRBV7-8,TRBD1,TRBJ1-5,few,CASSGGRGGAIQDQPQHF,TGTGCCAGCAGCGGGGGAAGAGGGGGCGCGATCCAGGATCAGCCCCAGCATTTT
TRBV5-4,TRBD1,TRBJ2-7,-,CASSVDRVPPGWREQYF,TGTGCCAGCAGCGTAGACAGGGTTCCCCCCGGATGGCGCGAGCAGTACTTC
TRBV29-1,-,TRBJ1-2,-,CSVEDSNRALNYGYTF,TGCAGCGTTGAAGATTCTAACCGCGCTCTTAACTATGGCTACACCTTC
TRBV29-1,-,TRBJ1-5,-,CSVVIGNQPQHF,TGCAGCGTTGTTATCGGCAATCAGCCCCAGCATTTT
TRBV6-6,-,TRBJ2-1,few,CASNNLGIQGEQFF,TGTGCCAGCAATAACTTGGGGATACAGGGAGAGCAGTTCTTC
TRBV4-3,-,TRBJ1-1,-,CASSRPGQEAFF,TGCGCCAGCAGCCGACCGGGACAAGAAGCTTTCTTT
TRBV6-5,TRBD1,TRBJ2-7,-,CASSYRGREQYF,TGTGCCAGCAGTTACAGGGGGCGAGAGCAGTACTTC
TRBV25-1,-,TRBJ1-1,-,CASSNKEGMNTEAFF,TGTGCCAGCTCGAATAAGGAGGGTATGAACACTGAAGCTTTCTTT
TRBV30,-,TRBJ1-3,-,CAWRGQTRNTIYF,TGTGCCTGGAGAGGACAAACCCGAAACACCATATATTTT
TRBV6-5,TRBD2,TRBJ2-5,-,CASSYSGRDQETQYF,TGTGCCAGCAGTTACTCAGGGAGGGATCAAGAGACCCAGTACTTC
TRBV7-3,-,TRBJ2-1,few,CASSLDGSDHNEQFF,TGTGCCAGCAGCTTAGACGGGAGTGATCACAATGAGCAGTTCTTC
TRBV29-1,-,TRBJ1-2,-,CSVSGRLSSNYGYTF,TGCAGCGTTTCCGGACGGTTATCATCTAACTATGGCTACACCTTC
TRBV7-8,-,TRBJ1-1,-,CASSLGRVQGNTEAFF,TGTGCCAGCAGCTTAGGTCGGGTACAGGGGAACACTGAAGCTTTCTTT